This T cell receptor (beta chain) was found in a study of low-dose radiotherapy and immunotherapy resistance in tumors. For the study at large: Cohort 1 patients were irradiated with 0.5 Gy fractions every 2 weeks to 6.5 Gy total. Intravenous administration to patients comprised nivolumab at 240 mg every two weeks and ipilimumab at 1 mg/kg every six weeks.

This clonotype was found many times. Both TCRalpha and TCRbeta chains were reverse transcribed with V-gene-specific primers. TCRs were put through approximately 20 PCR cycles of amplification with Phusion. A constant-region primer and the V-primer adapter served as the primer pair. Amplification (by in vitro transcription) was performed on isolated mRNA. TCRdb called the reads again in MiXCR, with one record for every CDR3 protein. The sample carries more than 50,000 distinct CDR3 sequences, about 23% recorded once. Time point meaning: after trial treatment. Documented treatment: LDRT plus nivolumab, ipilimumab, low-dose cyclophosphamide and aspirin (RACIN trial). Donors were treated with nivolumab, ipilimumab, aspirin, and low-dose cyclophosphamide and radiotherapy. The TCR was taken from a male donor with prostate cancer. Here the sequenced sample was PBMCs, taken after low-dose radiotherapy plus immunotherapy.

The CDR3 DNA is TGTGCCAGCAGTTCGGGGGACAGGGACGTCTACAATGAGCAGTTCTTC. Translating it yields CASSSGDRDVYNEQFF. The genes are TRBV12-3 or TRBV12-4 and TRBJ2-1, with 9 bases that match TRBD1. This CDR3 contains 16 residues. V shed 4 bases, J shed 3 bases, and the junction held 7 bases outside the gene matches.